The present T cell receptor (beta chain) was sequenced within a study of control samples from healthy donors and cancer patients. Some clones are missing from TCRdb's copy, which holds only in-frame ones; the method was immunoSEQ multiplex PCR. Altogether about 160,000 clones are present, roughly 95% being singletons, with the ten largest covering approximately 0.97%. Trimming took 0 bases from V and 5 from J; bases not matched to a gene: 8. The length of the CDR3 is 16 residues. Germline CDR1 reads SGHRS; CDR2 reads YFSETQ. The clonotype originates from a woman in her 30s in good health. The chain couples TRBV5-1 to TRBJ1-1, with 9 bases lining up with TRBD1. Sequencing was done on a sample of blood. The CDR3 protein is CASSLVPGQGFTEAFF. The CDR3 DNA reads TGCGCCAGCAGCTTGGTACCGGGACAGGGATTTACTGAAGCTTTCTTT.